The table lists the clone carrying this T cell receptor beta chain with a few counts. Its antigen is undetermined. The sample belongs to a study of chemoradiotherapy in HPV16-positive cancers. Study-wide findings and caveats: In HPV16-positive patients, HPV-responsive T-cell expansion tracked better recurrence-free survival. Non-HPV-specific T cells did not expand in tumors during treatment, whereas candidate HPV-specific clones and E7-related motifs did.

The germline CDR1 and CDR2 sequences are LNHDA and SQIVND (reference sequence). V was shortened by 6 bases and J by 1 base, with 7 bases between the two germline ends. The CDR3 extends over 13 amino acids. Samples were taken several times over chemoradiotherapy. TCRdb's table, derived via immunoSEQ multiplex PCR, lists solely in-frame clones and lacks some. Altogether a few thousand clones are present, over 70% being singletons, with the ten largest covering approximately 9.1%. The receptor was isolated from a human donor with HPV-associated anogenital cancer. This sample comprised tumor tissue, obtained from a patient who underwent chemoradiotherapy. The chain has TRBV19 and TRBJ2-4; a weak D match, TRBD2 (5 bases). The CDR3 loop is CASRRRAKNIQYF. CDR3 sequence (DNA): TGTGCCAGTAGGAGGAGGGCCAAAAACATTCAGTACTTC.